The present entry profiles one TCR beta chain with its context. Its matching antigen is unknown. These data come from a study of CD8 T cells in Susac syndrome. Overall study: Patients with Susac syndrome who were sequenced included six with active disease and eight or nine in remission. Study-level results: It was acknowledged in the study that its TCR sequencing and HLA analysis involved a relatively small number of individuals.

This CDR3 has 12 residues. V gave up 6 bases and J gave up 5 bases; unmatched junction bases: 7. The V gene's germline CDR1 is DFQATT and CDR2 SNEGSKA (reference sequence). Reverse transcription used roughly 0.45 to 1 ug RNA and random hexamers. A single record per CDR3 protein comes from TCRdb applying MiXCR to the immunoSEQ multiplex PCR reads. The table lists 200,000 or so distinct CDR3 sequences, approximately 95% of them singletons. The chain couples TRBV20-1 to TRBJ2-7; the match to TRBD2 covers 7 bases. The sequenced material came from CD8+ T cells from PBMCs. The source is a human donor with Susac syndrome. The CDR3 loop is CSAPVRGDEQYF. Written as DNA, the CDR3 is TGCAGTGCCCCCGTTCGGGGGGACGAGCAGTACTTC.